Presented here are 22 T cell receptor beta chains from one specimen sequenced in a study of blood T cells in healthy people across ages. A second about 7 to 12 cycle PCR used barcoded and J-beta primers. TCRdb called the 5' RACE reads again in MiXCR, with one record for every CDR3 protein. The table has about 840,000 distinct CDR3 sequences, 25% to 35% seen once. Another study also made use of these data, one on T cells of mothers and their children.

The source material was blood. These receptors were obtained from a woman in her thirties or forties in good health.

The V call is TRBV28, the J call TRBJ2-3; 7 nucleotides line up with TRBD2. Germline CDR1 is MDHEN and CDR2 is SYDVKM. This CDR3 has 16 residues. After removal of 8 bases from V and 5 bases from J, the junction contained 16 bases not matched to a gene. CDR3 coding DNA: TGTGCCAGCTCCTTGTTAAATAGCGGGCTTAAAGATACGCAGTATTTT. Its translation is CASSLLNSGLKDTQYF.

The chain employs TRBV7-2 and TRBJ1-1, with D maybe TRBD1 (5 bases). Trimming took 5 bases from V and 0 from J, leaving 16 bases between them. Germline CDR1 and CDR2: SGHTA and FQGNSA. This CDR3 is 16 amino acids long. The CDR3 loop is CASSHGRGLVNTEAFF. CDR3 DNA sequence: TGTGCCAGCAGCCACGGACGGGGCCTGGTGAACACTGAAGCTTTCTTT.

In its sample, this clonotype was seen a few times. The chain employs TRBV28 and TRBJ1-4; D is possibly TRBD1 (6 bases). The V end lost 3 bases, the J end lost 5 bases, and 19 bases lay between the germline ends. The V gene's germline CDR1 is MDHEN and CDR2 SYDVKM. The CDR3 is made up of 17 amino acids. CDR3 in DNA: TGTGCCAGCAGTTTTTTTGACAGGTCCAATACAAATGAAAAACTGTTTTTT. Translated, it gives CASSFFDRSNTNEKLFF.

As for this clonotype: A junction boundary mismatches the germline segment, possibly from a read error. V gene TRBV5-1 combines with J gene TRBJ2-7, with 11 bases fitting TRBD1. Per the germline V gene, CDR1 is SGHRS and CDR2 is YFSETQ. This CDR3 comprises 15 residues. This CDR3 reads CANSLSGQGAYEQYF. The CDR3 bases are TGCGCCAACAGCTTGAGCGGACAGGGGGCTTACGAGCAGTACTTC. Variable domain in full (rest from reference TRBV5-1 and TRBJ2-7): KAGVTQTPRYLIKTRGQQVTLSCSPISGHRSVSWYQQTPGQGLQFLFEYFSETQRNKGNFPGRFSGRQFSNSRSEMNVSTLELGDSALYLCANSLSGQGAYEQYFGPGTRLTVT.

The chain couples TRBV28 to TRBJ1-5; D not certain. Germline CDR1 reads MDHEN; CDR2 reads SYDVKM. The V end was cut by 4 bases, the J end by 4 bases, with 14 bases between. CDR3 length equals 15 residues. The CDR3 coding sequence is TGTGCCAGCAGTTATCTAAGGCCAGGAAATCAGCCCCAGCATTTT. It codes for CASSYLRPGNQPQHF.

This clonotype was recorded many times. The chain has TRBV10-3 and TRBJ2-5, with a tentative D call TRBD2 (6 bases). CDR1 ENHRY and CDR2 SYGVKD come from the germline V gene. V was trimmed by 7 bases and J by 2 bases, leaving 11 bases between them. The CDR3 length is 13 residues. DNA of the CDR3: TGTGCCATCACCCCGGGACTGCAAGAGACCCAGTACTTC. Translating it yields CAITPGLQETQYF.

The chain links TRBV20-1 to TRBJ1-1; D is ambiguous. CDR3 length equals 16 residues. The V and J ends lost 5 bases and 0 bases respectively, with 19 bases between them. From germline, CDR1 is DFQATT and CDR2 SNEGSKA (reference sequence). CDR3 nucleotides: TGCAGTGCTCCCCTCGGAGGTGGGTTATTGAACACTGAAGCTTTCTTT. It yields the protein CSAPLGGGLLNTEAFF.

This clonotype was recorded at least ten times. V usage is TRBV7-6 and J usage is TRBJ2-1, with D perhaps assigned TRBD1 or TRBD2 (5 bases each). The ends were cut back, 2 bases at V and 0 bases at J, with 8 bases in the middle. Per germline, CDR1 SGHVS and CDR2 FNYEAQ. The CDR3 consists of 15 residues. The CDR3 nucleotides read TGTGCCAGCAGCTTAAGAGGGGTCTCCTACAATGAGCAGTTCTTC. Translating it yields CASSLRGVSYNEQFF. The whole variable domain, remainder taken from reference TRBV7-6 and TRBJ2-1, is GAGVSQSPRYKVTKRGQDVALRCDPISGHVSLYWYRQALGQGPEFLTYFNYEAQQDKSGLPNDRFSAERPEGSISTLTIQRTEQRDSAMYRCASSLRGVSYNEQFFGPGTRLTVL.

This clonotype was seen a few times. The chain has TRBV20-1 and TRBJ1-1; D possibly corresponds to TRBD1 (6 bases). Germline-derived CDR1 and CDR2 are DFQATT and SNEGSKA (reference sequence). Trimming cost V 6 bases and J 2 bases, with 16 bases left between them. This CDR3 region has 14 residues. For the CDR3, the DNA is TGCAGTGCGGACGGACAGATACTTAACACTGAAGCTTTCTTT. It translates to CSADGQILNTEAFF.

The table lists this clonotype with many counts. The J gene is TRBJ2-1, the V gene TRBV7-2; 8 nucleotides agree with TRBD2. The CDR3 has 13 residues. CDR1 is SGHTA and CDR2 is FQGNSA in the germline V gene. V lost 5 bases to trimming and J lost 8 bases; unmatched junction nucleotides: 5. CDR3 sequence: CASSRTSIDEQFF. CDR3 sequence (DNA): TGTGCCAGCAGCCGGACTAGCATCGATGAGCAGTTCTTC.

The chain uses TRBV10-3 and TRBJ2-1, with a tentative D call TRBD2 (6 bases). The J call may not be correct, given that the DNA end is closer to TRBJ2-7. The CDR3 spans 14 residues. Germline CDR1 reads ENHRY; CDR2 reads SYGVKD. CDR3 in amino acids: CATRGLEGYNEQYF. The CDR3 DNA follows: TGTGCCACGCGGGGACTGGAGGGCTACAATGAGCAGTACTTC.

The chain is built from TRBV7-8 and TRBJ2-7; TRBD2 matches 7 bases. CDR3 length equals 18 residues. Per the germline V gene, CDR1 is SGHVS and CDR2 is FQNEAQ. The J segment lost 1 base and the V segment lost 0 bases, leaving 12 bases of the junction unmatched. Written as DNA, the CDR3 is TGTGCCAGCAGCTTAGCGGGGGGGAACTTAAGGCCGTCCTACGAGCAGTACTTC. This encodes CASSLAGGNLRPSYEQYF.

This clonotype was seen a few times. The V gene is TRBV6-2 or TRBV6-3, the J gene TRBJ2-1; a possible D gene is TRBD2 (6 bases). Trimming removed 0 bases at V and 4 bases at J, with 10 bases between. CDR3 length equals 15 residues. CDR1 is MNHEY, CDR2 SVGEGT, per germline. In DNA form, the CDR3 reads TGTGCCAGCAGTTACTCGCGGGGTACATACAATGAGCAGTTCTTC. This codes for CASSYSRGTYNEQFF.

The genes are TRBV12-3 or TRBV12-4 and TRBJ2-1, with TRBD2 matching 11 bases. This CDR3 spans 16 amino acids. Trimming cost V 2 bases and J 3 bases; bases outside gene matches: 3. CDR3 coding DNA: TGTGCCAGCAGTTTATTAGCGGGGGGGCTCTACAATGAGCAGTTCTTC. It translates to CASSLLAGGLYNEQFF.

This clonotype came up a few times. V gene TRBV11-2 combines with J gene TRBJ1-4, with TRBD1 as a possible D gene (6 bases). V was cut by 0 bases and J by 8 bases, with 16 bases left in between. Germline-derived CDR1 and CDR2 are SGHAT and FQNNGV. The CDR3 loop spans 16 amino acids. This chain's CDR3 is CASSLEGAGRGEKLFF. The CDR3 DNA reads as TGTGCCAGCAGCTTAGAAGGGGCGGGCAGGGGCGAAAAACTGTTTTTT.

This clonotype has at least ten counts. The gene calls are TRBV27 and TRBJ2-7, with a possible D match to TRBD2 (6 bases). There are 13 residues in the CDR3. Trimming removed 11 bases from V and 6 bases from J, with 20 bases in between. The germline CDR1 and CDR2 sequences are MNHEY and SMNVEV (reference sequence). CDR3 nucleotide sequence: TGTGCCTCCGGCCGGGGGTGGGTAAGCGAGCAGTACTTC. It translates to CASGRGWVSEQYF.

The rearrangement links TRBV12-3 or TRBV12-4 to TRBJ1-2, with 10 nucleotides matching TRBD1. Trimming removed 4 bases from V and 8 bases from J; junction bases left unmatched: 13. The CDR3 is 16 amino acids. The CDR3 here is CASSSPRDRGGHGYTF. For the CDR3, the DNA is TGTGCCAGCAGTTCACCCCGGGACAGGGGAGGACACGGCTACACCTTC.

The V call is TRBV10-3, the J call TRBJ2-5, with TRBD2 as a possible D gene (6 bases). The CDR3 consists of 15 residues. Germline CDR1 is ENHRY and CDR2 is SYGVKD. V dropped 7 bases and J dropped 1 base, with 16 bases sitting between them. In DNA, the CDR3 is TGTGCCATCAAGGGGACTGGATCCTCCCAAGAGACCCAGTACTTC. This sequence encodes CAIKGTGSSQETQYF.

This clonotype was counted only a few times. The chain is built from TRBV5-6 and TRBJ1-4; D unclear. V lost 2 bases and J 1 base, leaving 6 bases between the germline ends. This CDR3 contains 14 residues. CDR1 and CDR2 (germline): SGHDT, YYEEEE. CDR3 region: CASSFWGTNEKLFF. The DNA for the CDR3 is TGTGCCAGCAGCTTTTGGGGAACTAATGAAAAACTGTTTTTT.

A note on this clonotype: Mismatch with germline at one junction end may stem from a read error. This chain connects TRBV18 to TRBJ2-6; D could derive from TRBD1 or TRBD2 (5 bases each). The CDR3 runs to 16 residues. The germline V gene has CDR1 KGHSH and CDR2 LQKENI. CDR3 protein: CASSINGESGASVLTF. DNA of the CDR3: TGCGCCAGCTCGATCAACGGGGAGTCTGGGGCCAGCGTCCTGACTTTC.

About this clonotype itself: It may be a read error: a sequence one base away is much more abundant. The chain couples TRBV29-1 to TRBJ2-7, with TRBD1 identical over 9 bases. Germline V gene data show CDR1 as SQVTM and CDR2 as ANQGSEA. V shed 4 bases and J 3 bases; nucleotides not matched to a gene: 7. The CDR3 covers 14 residues. DNA of the CDR3: TGCAGCGTTGTAGGACAGGGGAGGAACTACGAGCAGTACTTC. The encoded protein is CSVVGQGRNYEQYF.

This clonotype was found a few times. V is TRBV28 and J is TRBJ1-4; D is perhaps TRBD1 (5 bases). The ends were cut back, 7 bases at V and 7 bases at J, with 19 bases in the middle. Germline CDR1 reads MDHEN; CDR2 reads SYDVKM. This CDR3 contains 15 residues. The DNA for the CDR3 is TGTGCCAGCACCCTTTGGAGGGTAAGGGGTGAAAAACTGTTTTTT. Its translation is CASTLWRVRGEKLFF.